This is a list of T cell receptor beta chains from one sample in a study of vaccination effects on CD4 cells after COVID-19. For these receptors, no antigen is known. Repertoires were generated with immunoSEQ multiplex PCR, while TCRdb's copy carries only in-frame clones and drops some. The table includes tens of thousands of clones, 74% detected once. The sample was CD4+ T cells from PBMCs cultured without peptide, taken after COVID-19 vaccination. These receptors were obtained from a human donor who received a COVID-19 vaccine. Each CDR3 is given with its conserved first and last residue. The D gene is left open where the match is weak. Clone size is stated in some rows and not others, as once, few, many or a class when expanded.

J,length,size,D,V,DNA,CDR3
TRBJ1-5,14,few,TRBD1,TRBV2,TGTGCCAGCAGTCCTGACAGGGAGGGTCAGCCCCAGCATTTT,CASSPDREGQPQHF
TRBJ1-6,15,NA,NA,TRBV6-6,TGTGCCAGCAAAGGCACACCTGAGGGTAATTCACCCCTCCACTTT,CASKGTPEGNSPLHF
TRBJ1-2,10,NA,NA,TRBV30,TGTGCCTGGAGGGAGGGGGGCTACACCTTC,CAWREGGYTF
TRBJ2-2,18,NA,TRBD2,TRBV27,TGTGCCAGCGGGATGGGGCTGAGTCTAGCGGGGCCCACCGGGGAGCTGTTTTTT,CASGMGLSLAGPTGELFF
TRBJ1-2,15,NA,NA,TRBV5-1,TGCGCCAGCAGCTTGGAGGAGGGAAATAACTATGGCTACACCTTC,CASSLEEGNNYGYTF
TRBJ2-7,12,NA,NA,TRBV3-1/TRBV3-2,TGTGCCAGCAGCCGAGCGGCTGGGGAGCAGTACTTC,CASSRAAGEQYF
TRBJ2-7,12,NA,TRBD2,TRBV2,TGTGCCAGCCGCCCGGGAGGCACCGAGCAGTACTTC,CASRPGGTEQYF
TRBJ2-7,16,NA,TRBD2,TRBV27,TGTGCCAGCAGTAGCCCGAGGCTAGCGGGTGGAAGAACGCAGTACTTC,CASSSPRLAGGRTQYF
TRBJ2-7,12,NA,TRBD1,TRBV6-5,TGTGCCAGCGGACAGGGTATGAACGAGCAGTACTTC,CASGQGMNEQYF
TRBJ2-5,13,NA,NA,TRBV11-3,TGTGCCAGCAGCTTAGAGTTAGCAGAGACCCAGTACTTC,CASSLELAETQYF
TRBJ1-3,17,NA,NA,TRBV7-8,TGTGCCAGCAGGTTCGGGAGGATCTCTAGCACTGGAAACACCATATATTTT,CASRFGRISSTGNTIYF
TRBJ2-2,13,NA,TRBD1,TRBV6-5,TGTGCCAACCGACAGGGGGGCACCGGGGAGCTGTTTTTT,CANRQGGTGELFF
TRBJ1-2,15,few,NA,TRBV11-2,TGTGCCAGCAGCTTAGAGCCCGGGACGTCCTATGGCTACACCTTC,CASSLEPGTSYGYTF
TRBJ1-6,15,NA,NA,TRBV30,TGTGCCTGGAGTCCAGGGAGCTCCTATAATTCACCCCTCCACTTT,CAWSPGSSYNSPLHF
TRBJ2-4,16,NA,NA,TRBV11-3,TGTGCCAGCAGCTTGCGTCATAACCGAGCCAAAAACATTCAGTACTTC,CASSLRHNRAKNIQYF
TRBJ2-2,13,NA,NA,TRBV4-1,TGCGCCAGCAGCCAAACCACCACCGGGGAGCTGTTTTTT,CASSQTTTGELFF
TRBJ1-1,12,few,NA,TRBV5-4,TGTGCCAGCAGCTTTGACAGCACTGAAGCTTTCTTT,CASSFDSTEAFF
TRBJ1-2,13,few,TRBD1,TRBV6-5,TGTGCCAGCAGACGACAGGGGGTCTATGGCTACACCTTC,CASRRQGVYGYTF
TRBJ1-1,11,NA,NA,TRBV20-1,TGCAGTGCTCAGCAGAACACTGAAGCTTTCTTT,CSAQQNTEAFF
TRBJ1-3,16,NA,NA,TRBV18,TGTGCCAGCTCACCTACACAGGGCCACTCTGGAAACACCATATATTTT,CASSPTQGHSGNTIYF
TRBJ1-1,15,NA,TRBD1,TRBV4-1,TGCGCCAGCAGCCAAAAGGACAGGGGGGCATTAGAAGCTTTCTTT,CASSQKDRGALEAFF
TRBJ2-5,16,NA,TRBD2,TRBV5-1,TGCGCCGGGTCCCCGGGCGGGGGGGCCTTTTTGGAGACCCAGTACTTC,CAGSPGGGAFLETQYF
TRBJ1-1,13,NA,NA,TRBV14,TGTGCCAGCAGCCCTAGACAGAACACTGAAGCTTTCTTT,CASSPRQNTEAFF
TRBJ1-5,13,NA,NA,TRBV5-6,TGTGCCAGCAGCTTGGGCATCGATGGGCCCCAGCATTTT,CASSLGIDGPQHF
TRBJ1-1,14,once,TRBD1,TRBV18,TGTGCCAGCTCAGGGACAGGGGGGGACACTGAAGCTTTCTTT,CASSGTGGDTEAFF
TRBJ2-3,12,NA,NA,TRBV7-2,TGTGCCAGCAGCTTAGATATTGATACGCAGTATTTT,CASSLDIDTQYF
TRBJ2-5,14,NA,TRBD1,TRBV19,TGTGCCAGTAGTACTACAGGGGCCCAAGAGACCCAGTACTTC,CASSTTGAQETQYF
TRBJ1-4,12,NA,NA,TRBV10-3,TGTGCCATCAGTGAGGCGAGAGAAAAACTGTTTTTT,CAISEAREKLFF
TRBJ2-7,13,NA,NA,TRBV12-3/TRBV12-4,TGTGCCAGCAGTTTCCGGGACCTGGGAGAGCAGTACTTC,CASSFRDLGEQYF
TRBJ1-4,15,few,NA,TRBV4-2,TGTGCCAGCAGCAGGGCGTCAGGGGAGGATGAAAAACTGTTTTTT,CASSRASGEDEKLFF
TRBJ1-1,13,NA,NA,TRBV7-2,TGTGCCAGCAGCTTAGAAAGGGGGAAGGTAGCTTTCTTT,CASSLERGKVAFF
TRBJ1-1,14,NA,NA,TRBV6-6,TGTGCCAGCAGTTCTGGCCGACTTAACACTGAAGCTTTCTTT,CASSSGRLNTEAFF
TRBJ2-7,13,NA,TRBD1,TRBV6-5,TGTGCCAGCAACCCCGGACAGGGGACCGAGCAGTACTTC,CASNPGQGTEQYF
TRBJ2-1,13,once,NA,TRBV7-7,TGTGCTAGCAGCTTAGCGGAGTCAGTTGAGCAGTTCTTC,CASSLAESVEQFF
TRBJ2-7,14,once,NA,TRBV4-1,TGCGCCAGTGGGTTTGATCGGGGCTCCTACGAGCAGTACTTC,CASGFDRGSYEQYF
TRBJ2-2,15,NA,TRBD2,TRBV7-9,TGTGCCTTCCTCGGGGGGGATTACAACACCGGGGAGCTGTTTTTT,CAFLGGDYNTGELFF
TRBJ1-4,13,NA,NA,TRBV5-1,TGCGCCAGCAGCTTGGAGGGTGGTGAAAAACTGTTTTTT,CASSLEGGEKLFF
TRBJ2-2,13,NA,NA,TRBV12-3/TRBV12-4,TGTGCCAGCTGCCCAGAGAACACCGGGGAGCTGTTTTTT,CASCPENTGELFF
TRBJ1-2,15,few,NA,TRBV2,TGTGCCAGCCATGAGGTCGCAGGGGCGAACTATGGCTACACCTTC,CASHEVAGANYGYTF
TRBJ2-2,16,once,TRBD2,TRBV12-5,TGTGCTAGTGGTCTCAGACTAGCGGGAGTGAACGGGGAGCTGTTTTTT,CASGLRLAGVNGELFF
TRBJ1-2,13,few,NA,TRBV7-9,TGTGCCAGCAGCGGGGCGGCAGACTATGGCTACACCTTC,CASSGAADYGYTF
TRBJ1-6,14,NA,NA,TRBV5-1,TGCGCCAGCAGCCCGGACGGGAGAAATTCACCCCTCCACTTT,CASSPDGRNSPLHF
TRBJ2-7,17,NA,TRBD1,TRBV7-2,TGTGCCAGCAGGATAGTGGCTTCCGGGACAGGGGGATACGAGCAGTACTTC,CASRIVASGTGGYEQYF
TRBJ2-3,14,NA,TRBD2,TRBV9,TGTGCCAGCAGAGGTGGGACTAAAACAGATACGCAGTATTTT,CASRGGTKTDTQYF
TRBJ1-1,15,NA,TRBD1,TRBV19,TGTGCCAGTAGTATTAACGACAGGGGGAACACTGAAGCTTTCTTT,CASSINDRGNTEAFF
TRBJ1-4,14,NA,NA,TRBV30,TGTGCCGGGACAACTCCGCGAGATAATGAAAAACTGTTTTTT,CAGTTPRDNEKLFF
TRBJ2-1,16,few,TRBD2,TRBV5-4,TGTGCCAGCAGCGGGGGAGGACTAGCGAGATACAATGAGCAGTTCTTC,CASSGGGLARYNEQFF
TRBJ1-1,13,NA,NA,TRBV7-9,TGTGCCAGCAGCTTAAGACAGAACACTGAAGCTTTCTTT,CASSLRQNTEAFF
TRBJ1-4,13,once,NA,TRBV12-3/TRBV12-4,TGTGCCAGCAGTTTAACGGGGCTTCGCGAACTGTTTTTT,CASSLTGLRELFF
TRBJ2-3,13,NA,NA,TRBV2,TGTGCCAGCAGTGCCAGATCCACAGATACGCAGTATTTT,CASSARSTDTQYF
TRBJ2-7,13,NA,NA,TRBV11-3,TGTGCCAGCAGCTTTGGATTGGGTTACGAGCAGTACTTC,CASSFGLGYEQYF
TRBJ2-3,14,NA,TRBD1,TRBV6-6,TGTGCCACCGGGGGACAGGGGAACACAGATACGCAGTATTTT,CATGGQGNTDTQYF
TRBJ2-7,13,NA,TRBD2,TRBV28,TGTGCCAGCGGAGAGTTCAGCGGGGGCGAGCAGTACTTC,CASGEFSGGEQYF
TRBJ1-1,14,NA,NA,TRBV5-1,TGCGCCAGCAGCTTGCGCAGGACGAACACTGAAGCTTTCTTT,CASSLRRTNTEAFF
TRBJ1-6,12,few,TRBD1,TRBV9,TGTGCCAGCAGCGTAACACAGGGGCCCCTCCACTTT,CASSVTQGPLHF